In this sample, the clone carrying this T cell receptor beta chain turned up once. The antigen remains undetermined. The germline V gene has CDR1 SGHRS and CDR2 YFSETQ. There are 16 residues in the CDR3. The V gene lost 4 bases and the J gene lost 3 bases, with 18 bases spanning the gap. Once extracted for a subset, genomic DNA was divided evenly among several immunoSEQ plates. Profiling relied on immunoSEQ multiplex PCR, and the TCRdb table lists in-frame clones only, not all of them. There are 950,000 to 1,300,000 clones in the sample; roughly 80% occur only once, and around 1.5% lies in the top ten. This specimen belongs to a study of shared clonotypes between healthy human individuals. Findings of the study overall: The study found lower generation probabilities in non-shared clonotypes than in those shared by all four donors.

The sequencing input was memory CD4+ T cells sorted from blood. The subset here: CD45RA-negative fraction. The chain recombines TRBV5-1 with TRBJ2-3; TRBD2 might be the D (5 bases). The origin of this receptor is a man aged 18 to 30 in good health. The DNA for the CDR3 is TGCGCCAGCAGCGCAGACCCTCTGAGCGGAACAGATACGCAGTATTTT. It codes for CASSADPLSGTDTQYF.